The rows below give T cell receptor beta chains drawn from one sample of a study of cytomegalovirus exposure and HLA in healthy donors. Only in-frame clones appear in the TCRdb table, and some are missing; sequencing was by immunoSEQ multiplex PCR. The profile shows some 120,000 clones, roughly 62% of them singletons. Sequencing used PBMCs. All receptors come from a man younger than 40 in good health and CMV-seropositive. The CDR3 runs from the conserved cysteine through the conserved F or W. A D gene is named only where the DNA matches it firmly. The listing skips clone size in some rows; elsewhere it reads once, few, many or a size class.

D gene	V gene	CDR3 length	J gene	clone size	CDR3 protein	CDR3 DNA
TRBD2	TRBV5-6	18	TRBJ2-7	-	CASSFLLAGGPSSYEQYF	TGTGCCAGCAGCTTCCTCCTAGCGGGAGGGCCCTCGTCTTACGAGCAGTACTTC
-	TRBV7-9	14	TRBJ2-7	-	CASRRSGRQGEQYF	TGTGCCAGCAGACGTAGCGGGAGACAGGGGGAGCAGTACTTC
TRBD2	TRBV25-1	16	TRBJ2-3	-	CASSEAAGGPSDTQYF	TGTGCCAGCAGTGAAGCGGCGGGAGGGCCCTCAGATACGCAGTATTTT
-	TRBV4-3	15	TRBJ2-7	-	CASSQEEGAPHEQYF	TGCGCCAGCAGCCAAGAAGAGGGAGCCCCCCACGAGCAGTACTTC
TRBD1	TRBV5-4	16	TRBJ1-2	-	CASRSITGGTGLGYTF	TGTGCCAGCAGGAGTATTACAGGGGGGACTGGATTAGGCTACACCTTC
-	TRBV5-6	15	TRBJ2-1	-	CASSLVGHSGNEQFF	TGTGCCAGCAGCTTGGTGGGACACTCGGGGAATGAGCAGTTCTTC
TRBD1	TRBV7-9	18	TRBJ2-7	-	CASSLKMDGRTGVNEQYF	TGTGCCAGCAGCTTAAAAATGGATGGAAGGACAGGTGTTAACGAGCAGTACTTC
-	TRBV6-5	13	TRBJ2-2	-	CASSHTGTGELFF	TGTGCCAGCAGCCACACAGGGACCGGGGAGCTGTTTTTT
-	TRBV13	13	TRBJ1-1	-	CASSPRGNTEAFF	TGTGCCAGCAGCCCGCGGGGGAACACTGAAGCTTTCTTT
-	TRBV11-2	13	TRBJ2-5	-	CASSLVEQETQYF	TGTGCCAGCAGCTTAGTAGAACAAGAGACCCAGTACTTC
-	TRBV6-5	15	TRBJ1-2	few	CASSYSVGGAGGYTF	TGTGCCAGCAGTTACTCGGTTGGGGGCGCAGGGGGCTACACCTTC
-	TRBV6-5	13	TRBJ2-7	-	CASSDKGHYEQYF	TGTGCCAGCAGCGACAAGGGGCACTACGAGCAGTACTTC
TRBD1	TRBV9	14	TRBJ2-7	-	CASSNRQGSYEQYF	TGTGCCAGCAGCAACAGACAGGGATCCTACGAGCAGTACTTC
-	TRBV5-8	16	TRBJ1-5	-	CASSPLKGTINQPQHF	TGTGCCAGCAGTCCTCTTAAGGGGACAATCAATCAGCCCCAGCATTTT
-	TRBV6-6	14	TRBJ2-2	-	CAGASGANTGELFF	TGTGCCGGGGCGAGTGGGGCGAACACCGGGGAGCTGTTTTTT
-	TRBV13	15	TRBJ1-2	-	CASSLFRTANYGYTF	TGTGCCAGCAGCTTATTCCGCACAGCCAACTATGGCTACACCTTC
TRBD2	TRBV7-6	15	TRBJ2-7	few	CASSLNAGGGDEQYF	TGTGCCAGCAGCTTAAACGCGGGAGGGGGGGACGAGCAGTACTTC
TRBD1	TRBV2	14	TRBJ1-5	-	CASSSTGAKQPQHF	TGTGCCAGCAGTTCCACAGGGGCTAAGCAGCCCCAGCATTTT
TRBD2	TRBV25-1	14	TRBJ2-3	-	CASSETSGRATQYF	TGTGCCAGCAGTGAGACTAGCGGGAGGGCTACGCAGTATTTT
TRBD2	TRBV19	16	TRBJ2-1	few	CASRRTSGNPYNEQFF	TGTGCCAGTAGGAGGACTAGCGGGAACCCCTACAATGAGCAGTTCTTC
TRBD2	TRBV7-2	15	TRBJ2-1	-	CASSYSGSVWNEQFF	TGTGCCAGCAGCTACAGCGGGAGTGTTTGGAATGAGCAGTTCTTC
-	TRBV6-5	13	TRBJ2-7	-	CASSFTPNYEQYF	TGTGCCAGCAGTTTCACTCCTAACTACGAGCAGTACTTC
-	TRBV9	15	TRBJ1-1	-	CASSVGGRAYTEAFF	TGTGCCAGCAGCGTAGGAGGCAGAGCTTACACTGAAGCTTTCTTT
-	TRBV7-2	15	TRBJ1-5	once	CASSQAWVGNQPQHF	TGTGCCAGCAGCCAGGCATGGGTTGGCAATCAGCCCCAGCATTTT
-	TRBV11-2	13	TRBJ1-1	-	CASSFTRVTEAFF	TGTGCCAGCAGCTTTACCAGGGTCACTGAAGCTTTCTTT
TRBD2	TRBV12-5	14	TRBJ2-1	-	CASAERETYNEQFF	TGTGCTAGTGCTGAGCGGGAGACCTACAATGAGCAGTTCTTC
TRBD1	TRBV4-1	17	TRBJ1-1	-	CASSQVVGRGLGTEAFF	TGCGCCAGCAGCCAAGTAGTGGGCAGGGGGCTAGGCACTGAAGCTTTCTTT
TRBD1	TRBV7-9	15	TRBJ1-4	-	CSSSLLGQDNEKLFF	TGTTCCAGCAGCCTCCTCGGACAGGATAATGAAAAACTGTTTTTT
TRBD1	TRBV18	16	TRBJ2-7	-	CASSPGPDRVGNEQYF	TGTGCCAGCTCACCAGGTCCCGACAGGGTCGGCAACGAGCAGTACTTC
TRBD2	TRBV2	13	TRBJ2-7	few	CASESGSSYEQYF	TGTGCCAGCGAGAGCGGGAGTTCCTACGAGCAGTACTTC
TRBD1	TRBV6-5	14	TRBJ2-7	few	CASSRGTGNYEQYF	TGTGCCAGCAGCCGAGGGACAGGGAACTACGAGCAGTACTTC
TRBD2	TRBV7-2	16	TRBJ2-1	-	CASSSHPGTSINEQFF	TGTGCCAGCAGCTCCCATCCAGGGACTAGCATCAATGAGCAGTTCTTC
TRBD1	TRBV10-3	12	TRBJ2-5	-	CAIKGQGQTQYF	TGTGCCATCAAGGGACAGGGGCAGACCCAGTACTTC
-	TRBV5-4	15	TRBJ2-7	-	CASSSPKDGNYEQYF	TGTGCCAGCAGCTCCCCTAAAGACGGGAACTACGAGCAGTACTTC
-	TRBV29-1	13	TRBJ1-4	-	CSVGIRGGEKLFF	TGCAGCGTTGGGATTAGGGGAGGAGAAAAACTGTTTTTT
-	TRBV5-1	14	TRBJ2-7	-	CASSLRVAEDEQYF	TGCGCCAGCAGCTTACGGGTGGCTGAGGACGAGCAGTACTTC
-	TRBV6-1	14	TRBJ1-5	few	CASSGQWNNQPQHF	TGTGCCAGCAGTGGACAGTGGAACAATCAGCCCCAGCATTTT
TRBD1	TRBV4-3	18	TRBJ1-3	-	CASSQGATDRAGGNTIYF	TGCGCCAGCAGCCAAGGTGCTACGGACAGGGCAGGTGGAAACACCATATATTTT
-	TRBV6-6	12	TRBJ1-6	-	CASSFMRWTLHF	TGTGCCAGCAGCTTCATGCGGTGGACCCTCCACTTT
-	TRBV5-1	15	TRBJ2-1	few	CASSFAGASYNEQFF	TGCGCCAGCAGCTTTGCAGGGGCCTCCTACAATGAGCAGTTCTTC
TRBD2	TRBV14	13	TRBJ2-7	few	CASSVIAGDEQYF	TGTGCCAGCAGCGTGATAGCGGGAGACGAGCAGTACTTC
TRBD1	TRBV28	14	TRBJ1-2	-	CASTLLGQYYGYTF	TGTGCCAGCACCCTTTTGGGACAGTACTATGGCTACACCTTC
TRBD2	TRBV12-5	18	TRBJ2-3	-	CASGLLLQWGTSEDTQYF	TGTGCTAGTGGTTTGCTCCTCCAGTGGGGGACTAGTGAAGATACGCAGTATTTT
-	TRBV18	14	TRBJ1-1	-	CASSPPERNTEAFF	TGTGCCAGCTCACCCCCTGAGCGTAACACTGAAGCTTTCTTT
-	TRBV28	13	TRBJ1-1	-	CASSSIPLLEAFF	TGTGCCAGCAGTTCGATCCCCCTGCTAGAAGCTTTCTTT
-	TRBV15	14	TRBJ2-2	few	CATSRGENTGELFF	TGTGCCACCAGCAGAGGAGAGAACACCGGGGAGCTGTTTTTT
-	TRBV19	15	TRBJ2-4	-	CASSIRPGTKNIQYF	TGTGCCAGTAGTATTCGCCCGGGGACCAAAAACATTCAGTACTTC
-	TRBV27	13	TRBJ1-1	-	CASSLQMNTEAFF	TGTGCCAGCAGTCTACAGATGAACACTGAAGCTTTCTTT
-	TRBV19	13	TRBJ1-5	-	CASKREGNQPQHF	TGTGCCAGTAAGAGGGAGGGCAATCAGCCCCAGCATTTT
-	TRBV9	17	TRBJ2-2	few	CASSVVRDSSVTGELFF	TGTGCCAGCAGCGTAGTAAGAGACAGTTCGGTCACCGGGGAGCTGTTTTTT
-	TRBV7-9	17	TRBJ2-1	-	CASSLALAGKSYNEQFF	TGTGCCAGCAGCTTGGCCTTGGCGGGAAAATCCTACAATGAGCAGTTCTTC
-	TRBV7-6	13	TRBJ2-5	-	CASSGTTQETQYF	TGTGCCAGCAGCGGCACTACCCAAGAGACCCAGTACTTC
TRBD1	TRBV7-7	14	TRBJ2-1	-	CASSLGQDSNEQFF	TGTGCTAGCAGCTTAGGACAGGATAGCAATGAGCAGTTCTTC
TRBD2	TRBV2	18	TRBJ2-3	few	CASEGSSGGIISTDTQYF	TGTGCCAGCGAGGGGAGTTCGGGAGGGATTATAAGCACAGATACGCAGTATTTT